The source of this TCR beta chain is a study of tumor-infiltrating lymphocytes in primary liver carcinoma. Study background: Patients were men and women aged 30 to 69 years. General study points: Compared with blood, tumor repertoires held significantly more in their top 250 clones.

The CDR3 length is 15 residues. CDR1 and CDR2 from the germline V gene are SGHDT and YYEEEE. With respect to this clonotype: The antigen is unknown. Germline and junction disagree at one end, which may indicate a read error.

From about 19-30 mg of unsorted bulk tissue, DNA and RNA were co-extracted together. Each participant had primary liver carcinoma, and surgical resection was the treatment. Each individual tumor supplied samples from five separate regions. The authors made TCR beta cDNA from about 500 ng total RNA with a constant-region primer. Modified slightly, ARM-PCR produced TCR beta libraries over three nested multiplex PCR rounds. Forward primers for TRBV1-TRBV30 and a C-beta reverse primer served the first two PCR rounds, at roughly 10 cycles each. TCRdb processed the multiplex PCR reads anew with MiXCR; each CDR3 protein has one entry. The sample holds about 20,000 distinct CDR3 sequences, 60% to 85% seen once.

This clonotype originated in a woman in her twenties or thirties with primary liver carcinoma and hepatitis B virus infection. The chain links TRBV5-6 to TRBJ2-2; a possible D gene is TRBD1 (6 bases). The specimen was liver tumor tissue from sampling region 4. Subset of the sample: tumor region T4, right-lateral pole. The CDR3 reads CTSSLAPRVTRGLFF. CDR3 bases: TGTACCAGCAGCTTGGCACCAAGAGTCACCAGGGGGCTGTTTTTT.